Sequencing of this TCR beta chain was carried out in a study of control samples from healthy donors and cancer patients. Germline-derived CDR1 and CDR2 are SGHKS and YYEKEE (reference sequence). Trimming removed 1 base at V and 5 bases at J, with 15 bases between. The CDR3 spans 15 residues. Here immunoSEQ multiplex PCR was the method, and the copy in TCRdb shows in-frame clones only, minus some. The table includes about 39,000 clones, approximately 87% detected once. This TCR came from a man aged 55 to 70 in good health. The chain is built from TRBV5-5 and TRBJ1-1; no firm D call. Sample: blood. The CDR3 sequence is CASSLTSPLGTEAFF. CDR3 DNA sequence: TGTGCCAGCAGCTTGACGTCTCCCCTGGGGACTGAAGCTTTCTTT.